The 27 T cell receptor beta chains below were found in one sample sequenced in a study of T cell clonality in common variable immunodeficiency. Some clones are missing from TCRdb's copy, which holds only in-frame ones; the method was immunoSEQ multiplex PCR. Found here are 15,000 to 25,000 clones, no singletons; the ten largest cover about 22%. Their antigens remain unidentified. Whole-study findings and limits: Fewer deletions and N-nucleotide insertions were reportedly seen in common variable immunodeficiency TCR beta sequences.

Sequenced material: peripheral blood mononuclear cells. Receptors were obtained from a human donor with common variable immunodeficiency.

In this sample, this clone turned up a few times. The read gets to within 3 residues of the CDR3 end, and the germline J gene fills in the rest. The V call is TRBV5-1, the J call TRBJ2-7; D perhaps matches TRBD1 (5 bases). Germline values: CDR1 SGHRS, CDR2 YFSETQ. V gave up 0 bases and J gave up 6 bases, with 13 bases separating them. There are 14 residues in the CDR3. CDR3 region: CASSLAGIDSEQYF. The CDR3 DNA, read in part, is TGCGCCAGCAGCTTGGCAGGGATCGATTCCGAG.

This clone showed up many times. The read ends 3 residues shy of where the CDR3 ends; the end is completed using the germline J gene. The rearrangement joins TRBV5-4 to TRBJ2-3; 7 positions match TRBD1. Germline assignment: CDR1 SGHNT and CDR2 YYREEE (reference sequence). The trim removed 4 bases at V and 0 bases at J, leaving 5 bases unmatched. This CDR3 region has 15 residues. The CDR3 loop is CASSLGTDSTDTQYF. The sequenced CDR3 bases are TGTGCCAGCAGCCTCGGGACAGACAGCACAGATACG.

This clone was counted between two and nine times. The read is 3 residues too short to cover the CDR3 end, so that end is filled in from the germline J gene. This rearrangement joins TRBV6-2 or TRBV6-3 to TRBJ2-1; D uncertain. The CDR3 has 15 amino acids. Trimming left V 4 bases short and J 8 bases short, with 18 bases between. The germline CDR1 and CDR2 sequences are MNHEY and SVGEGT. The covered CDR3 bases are TGTGCCAGCAGTTCAACTACCGTACAAATCTATGAG. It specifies CASSSTTVQIYE. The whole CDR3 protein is CASSSTTVQIYEQFF.

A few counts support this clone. CDR3 DNA (partial): TGTGCCAGCAGGTCGGGACTAGCGGGGGTAGTTGCCTACGAG. Translation: CASRSGLAGVVAYE. The entire CDR3 reads CASRSGLAGVVAYEQYF. V gene TRBV7-8 combines with J gene TRBJ2-7; TRBD2 matches at 14 bases. The CDR3 goes on 3 residues after the read ends, and that part is filled in from the germline J gene. Per germline, CDR1 SGHVS and CDR2 FQNEAQ. V lost 6 bases to trimming and J lost 2 bases; unmatched junction nucleotides: 9. The CDR3 contains 17 residues.

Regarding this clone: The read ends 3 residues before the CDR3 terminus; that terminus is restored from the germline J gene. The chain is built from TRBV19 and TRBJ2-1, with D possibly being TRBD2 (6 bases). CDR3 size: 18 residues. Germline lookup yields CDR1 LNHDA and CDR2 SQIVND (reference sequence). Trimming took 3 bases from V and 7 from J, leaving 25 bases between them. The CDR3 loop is CASSIGIEETRVYNEQFF. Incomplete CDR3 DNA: TGTGCCAGTAGTATCGGAATTGAGGAGACTAGAGTTTATAATGAG.

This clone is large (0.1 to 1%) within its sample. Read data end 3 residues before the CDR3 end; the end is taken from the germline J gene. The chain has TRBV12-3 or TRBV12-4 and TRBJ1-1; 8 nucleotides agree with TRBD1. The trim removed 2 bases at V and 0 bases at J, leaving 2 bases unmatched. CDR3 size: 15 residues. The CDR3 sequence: CASSLRTGMNTEAFF. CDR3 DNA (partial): TGTGCCAGCAGTTTAAGGACAGGGATGAACACTGAA.

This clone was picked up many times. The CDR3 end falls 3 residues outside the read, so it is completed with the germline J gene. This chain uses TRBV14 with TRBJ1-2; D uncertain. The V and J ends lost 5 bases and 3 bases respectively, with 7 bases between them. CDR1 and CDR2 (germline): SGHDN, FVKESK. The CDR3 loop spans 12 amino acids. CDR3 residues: CASSEGHYGYTF. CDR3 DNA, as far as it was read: TGTGCCAGCAGCGAGGGCCACTATGGC.

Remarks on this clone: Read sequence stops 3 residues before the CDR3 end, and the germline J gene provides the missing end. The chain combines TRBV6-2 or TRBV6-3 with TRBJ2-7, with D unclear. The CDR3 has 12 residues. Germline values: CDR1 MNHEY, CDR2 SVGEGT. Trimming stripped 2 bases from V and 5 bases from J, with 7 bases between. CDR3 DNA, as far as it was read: TGTGCCAGCAGTTACAGGGTCCACGAG. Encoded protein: CASSYRVHE. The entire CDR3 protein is CASSYRVHEQYF.

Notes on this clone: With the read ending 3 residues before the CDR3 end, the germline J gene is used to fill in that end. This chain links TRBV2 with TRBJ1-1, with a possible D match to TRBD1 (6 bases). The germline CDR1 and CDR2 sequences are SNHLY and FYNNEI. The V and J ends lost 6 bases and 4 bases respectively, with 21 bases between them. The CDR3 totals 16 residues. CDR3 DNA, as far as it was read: TGTGCCAGCAGGGATGGACTGAGGGCAGGGGCCACTGAA. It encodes CASRDGLRAGATE. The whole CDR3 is CASRDGLRAGATEAFF.

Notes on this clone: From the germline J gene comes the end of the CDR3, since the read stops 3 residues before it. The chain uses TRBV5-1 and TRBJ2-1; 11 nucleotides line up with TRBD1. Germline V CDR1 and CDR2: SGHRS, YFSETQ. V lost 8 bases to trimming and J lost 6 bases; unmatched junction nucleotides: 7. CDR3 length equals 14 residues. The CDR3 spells CASKRDRGVNEQFF. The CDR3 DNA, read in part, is TGCGCCAGTAAACGGGACAGGGGGGTCAATGAG.

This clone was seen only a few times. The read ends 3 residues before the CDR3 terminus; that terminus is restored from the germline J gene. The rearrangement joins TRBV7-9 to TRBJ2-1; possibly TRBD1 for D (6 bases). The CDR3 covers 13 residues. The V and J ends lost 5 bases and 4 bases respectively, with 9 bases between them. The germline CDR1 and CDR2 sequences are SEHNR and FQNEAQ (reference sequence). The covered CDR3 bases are TGTGCCAGCAGCGACGGACAGTACAATGAG. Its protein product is CASSDGQYNE. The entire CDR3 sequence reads CASSDGQYNEQFF.

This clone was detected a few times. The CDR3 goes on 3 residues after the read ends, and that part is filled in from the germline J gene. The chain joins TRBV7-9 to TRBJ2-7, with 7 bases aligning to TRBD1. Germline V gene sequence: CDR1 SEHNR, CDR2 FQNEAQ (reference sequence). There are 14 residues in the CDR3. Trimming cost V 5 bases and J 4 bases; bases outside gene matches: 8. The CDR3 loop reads CASSPTGVSYEQYF. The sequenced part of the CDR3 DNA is TGTGCCAGCAGCCCAACAGGGGTCTCGTACGAG. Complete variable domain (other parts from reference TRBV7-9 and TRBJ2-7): DTGVSQNPRHKITKRGQNVTFRCDPISEHNRLYWYRQTLGQGPEFLTYFQNEAQLEKSRLLSDRFSAERPKGSFSTLEIQRTEQGDSAMYLCASSPTGVSYEQYFGPGTRLTVT.

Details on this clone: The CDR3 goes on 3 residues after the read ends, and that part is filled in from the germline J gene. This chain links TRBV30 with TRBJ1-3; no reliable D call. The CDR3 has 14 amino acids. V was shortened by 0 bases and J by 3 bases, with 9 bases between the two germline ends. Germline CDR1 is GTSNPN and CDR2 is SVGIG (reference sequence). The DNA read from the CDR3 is TGTGCCTGGAGTGTACGCAGCGATGGAAACACC. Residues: CAWSVRSDGNT. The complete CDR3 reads CAWSVRSDGNTIYF.

The CDR3 bases that were read are TGTGCCAGCAGCTTAGGCGGGGGGGCCACAGATACG. Amino acids: CASSLGGGATDT. The CDR3 in its entirety is CASSLGGGATDTQYF. The V gene is TRBV11-2, the J gene TRBJ2-3; 9 nucleotides align to TRBD2. The CDR3 end falls 3 residues outside the read, so it is completed with the germline J gene. Unmatched junction bases numbered 1, after V lost 1 base and J lost 2 bases. The CDR3 is 15 residues long. Germline CDR1 is SGHAT and CDR2 is FQNNGV.

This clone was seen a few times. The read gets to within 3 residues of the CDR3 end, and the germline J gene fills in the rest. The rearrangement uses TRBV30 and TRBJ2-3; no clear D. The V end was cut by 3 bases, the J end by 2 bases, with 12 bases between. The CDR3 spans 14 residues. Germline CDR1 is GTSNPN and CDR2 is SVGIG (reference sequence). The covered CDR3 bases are TGTGCCTGGAGGAGTTTGGTGGCCACAGATACG. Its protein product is CAWRSLVATDT. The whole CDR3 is CAWRSLVATDTQYF.

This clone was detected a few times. The sequenced CDR3 bases are TGTGCCAGCAGCTCCCCCCTTGGACAGGACCCGGGTGAGACC. Its translation: CASSSPLGQDPGET. The entire CDR3 sequence reads CASSSPLGQDPGETQYF. V usage is TRBV6-2 or TRBV6-3 and J usage is TRBJ2-5, with 7 bases identical to TRBD1. The read finishes 3 residues shy of the CDR3 end, and the germline J gene is used to complete it. Per the germline V gene, CDR1 is MNHEY and CDR2 is SVGEGT. The CDR3 is 17 amino acids. V shed 6 bases and J 5 bases; nucleotides not matched to a gene: 18.

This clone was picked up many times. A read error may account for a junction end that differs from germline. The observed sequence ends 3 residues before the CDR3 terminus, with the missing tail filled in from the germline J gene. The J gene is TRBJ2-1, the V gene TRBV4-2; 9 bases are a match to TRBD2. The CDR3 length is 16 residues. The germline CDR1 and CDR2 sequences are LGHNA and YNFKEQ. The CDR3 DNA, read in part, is TGCGCCAGCAGCCAAGATCCTGCGGGGGGGCCTAATGAG. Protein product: CASSQDPAGGPNE. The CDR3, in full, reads CASSQDPAGGPNEQFF.

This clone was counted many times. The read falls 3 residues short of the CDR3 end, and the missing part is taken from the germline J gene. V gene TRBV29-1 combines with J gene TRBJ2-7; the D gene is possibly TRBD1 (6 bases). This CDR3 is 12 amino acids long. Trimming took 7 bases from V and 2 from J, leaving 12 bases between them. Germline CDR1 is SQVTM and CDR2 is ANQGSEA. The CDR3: CSAGQRAYEQYF. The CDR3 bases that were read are TGCAGCGCCGGACAGAGGGCCTACGAG.

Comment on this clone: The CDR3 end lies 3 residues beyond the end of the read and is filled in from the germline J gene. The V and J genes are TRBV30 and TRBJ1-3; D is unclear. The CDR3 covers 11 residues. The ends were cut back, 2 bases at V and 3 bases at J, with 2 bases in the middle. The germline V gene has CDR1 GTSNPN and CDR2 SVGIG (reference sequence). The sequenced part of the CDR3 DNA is TGTGCCTGGAGTTATGGAAACACC. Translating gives CAWSYGNT. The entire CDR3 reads CAWSYGNTIYF. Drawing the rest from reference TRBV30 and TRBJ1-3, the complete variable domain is SQTIHQWPATLVQPVGSPLSLECTVEGTSNPNLYWYRQAAGRGLQLLFYSVGIGQISSEVPQNLSASRPQDRQFILSSKKLLLSDSGFYLCAWSYGNTIYFGEGSWLTVV.

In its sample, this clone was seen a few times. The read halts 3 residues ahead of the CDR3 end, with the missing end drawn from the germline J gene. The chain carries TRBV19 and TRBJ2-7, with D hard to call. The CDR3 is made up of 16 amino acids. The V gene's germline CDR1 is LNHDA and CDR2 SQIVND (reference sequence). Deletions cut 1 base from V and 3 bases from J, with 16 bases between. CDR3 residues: CASSIVSASGFYEQYF. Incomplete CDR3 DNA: TGTGCCAGTAGTATAGTTTCAGCGTCCGGCTTCTACGAG.

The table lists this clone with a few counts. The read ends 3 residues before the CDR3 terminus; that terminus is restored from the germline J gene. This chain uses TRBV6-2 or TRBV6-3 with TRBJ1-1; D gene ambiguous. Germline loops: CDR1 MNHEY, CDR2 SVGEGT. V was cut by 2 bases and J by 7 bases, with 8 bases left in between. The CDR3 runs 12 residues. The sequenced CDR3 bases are TGTGCCAGCAGTTACCCAGAAATTGAA. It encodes CASSYPEIE. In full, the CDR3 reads CASSYPEIEAFF.

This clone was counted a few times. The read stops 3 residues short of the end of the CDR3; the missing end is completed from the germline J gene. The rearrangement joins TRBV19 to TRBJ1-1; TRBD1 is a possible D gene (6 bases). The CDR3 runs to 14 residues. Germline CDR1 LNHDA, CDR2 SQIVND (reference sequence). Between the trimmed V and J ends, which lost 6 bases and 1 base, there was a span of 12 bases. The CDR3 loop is CASRMDRENTEAFF. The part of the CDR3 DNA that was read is TGTGCCAGTAGGATGGACAGAGAGAACACTGAA.

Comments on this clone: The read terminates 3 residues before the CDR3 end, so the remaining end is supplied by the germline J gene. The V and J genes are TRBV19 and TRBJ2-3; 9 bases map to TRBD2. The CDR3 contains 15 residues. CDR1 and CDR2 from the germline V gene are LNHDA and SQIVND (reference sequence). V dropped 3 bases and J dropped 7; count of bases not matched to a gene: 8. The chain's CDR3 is CASSITAGGINTQYF. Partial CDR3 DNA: TGTGCCAGTAGTATTACGGCGGGGGGGATAAATACG.

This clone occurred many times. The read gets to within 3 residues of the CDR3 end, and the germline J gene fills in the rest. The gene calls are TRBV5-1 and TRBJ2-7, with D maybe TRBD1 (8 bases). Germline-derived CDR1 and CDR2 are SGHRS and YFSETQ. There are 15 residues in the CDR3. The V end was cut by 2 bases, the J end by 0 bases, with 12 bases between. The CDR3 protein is CASSLQGGTSYEQYF. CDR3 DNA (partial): TGCGCCAGCAGCTTACAGGGGGGGACCTCCTACGAG.

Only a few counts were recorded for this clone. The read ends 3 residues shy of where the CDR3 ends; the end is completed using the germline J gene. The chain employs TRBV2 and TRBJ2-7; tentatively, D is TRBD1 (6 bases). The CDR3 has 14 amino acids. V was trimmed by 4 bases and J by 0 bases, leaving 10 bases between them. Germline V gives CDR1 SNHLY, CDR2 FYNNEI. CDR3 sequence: CASSVDRLSYEQYF. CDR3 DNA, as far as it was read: TGTGCCAGCAGTGTGGACAGACTCTCCTACGAG.

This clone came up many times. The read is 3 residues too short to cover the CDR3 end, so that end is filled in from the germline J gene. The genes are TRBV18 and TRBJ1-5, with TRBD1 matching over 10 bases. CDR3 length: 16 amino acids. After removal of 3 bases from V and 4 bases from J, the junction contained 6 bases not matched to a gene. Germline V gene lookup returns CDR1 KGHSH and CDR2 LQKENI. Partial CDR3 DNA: TGTGCCAGCTCACCCTCTGGACAGGGGGTAAATCAGCCC. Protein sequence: CASSPSGQGVNQP. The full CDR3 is CASSPSGQGVNQPQHF.

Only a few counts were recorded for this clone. The CDR3 sequence: CASSIIPGETQYF. The sequenced CDR3 bases are TGTGCCAGTAGTATTATTCCGGGGGAGACC. The chain couples TRBV19 to TRBJ2-5; perhaps TRBD2 as D (5 bases). The sequence runs out 3 residues before the end of the CDR3; the remainder is reconstructed from the germline J gene. The CDR3 is 13 residues long. CDR1 LNHDA and CDR2 SQIVND come from the germline V gene (reference sequence). Between the trimmed V and J ends, which lost 3 bases and 5 bases, there was a span of 10 bases.